One sample yielded the 32 T cell receptor beta chains listed below, sequenced in a study of cytomegalovirus exposure and HLA in healthy donors. TCRdb's table, derived via immunoSEQ multiplex PCR, lists solely in-frame clones and lacks some. The sample shows 150,000 to 200,000 clones, approximately 84% of them seen only once. Sequencing was performed on PBMCs. The receptors here all came from a man in his thirties or forties in good health and CMV-seropositive.

This sequence joins TRBV7-6 and TRBJ1-3, with D tentatively TRBD1 (5 bases). V shed 1 base and J shed 3 bases, with 7 bases lying between them. CDR1 and CDR2 from the germline V gene are SGHVS and FNYEAQ. CDR3 length equals 14 residues. In nucleotides, the CDR3 is TGTGCCAGCAGCTTAGGGGGCGATGGAAACACCATATATTTT. Amino acid sequence: CASSLGGDGNTIYF.

This clone was seen more than once but under ten times. Its ends do not fully match the called genes, so a read error is possible. V usage is TRBV29-1 and J usage is TRBJ2-1, with D possibly being TRBD1 (7 bases). CDR3 length: 14 amino acids. Germline lookup yields CDR1 SQVTM and CDR2 ANQGSEA. The CDR3, as DNA: TGCAGCGTCGAAGGTTGGCAGGGGGGCAATGAGCAGTTCTTC. Translating gives CSVEGWQGGNEQFF.

DNA of the CDR3: TGTGCCAGCAACCCCACGAGCGGGAGGTCCTACAATGAGCAGTTCTTC. This gives the protein CASNPTSGRSYNEQFF. This rearrangement joins TRBV28 to TRBJ2-1; 9 positions match TRBD2. Germline CDR1 MDHEN, CDR2 SYDVKM. V lost 7 bases to trimming and J lost 1 base; unmatched junction nucleotides: 8. CDR3 size: 16 residues.

The chain uses TRBV19 and TRBJ2-6; D possibly corresponds to TRBD2 (5 bases). The germline gives CDR1 LNHDA, CDR2 SQIVND (reference sequence). V gave up 6 bases and J gave up 2 bases, with 11 bases separating them. This CDR3 is 15 amino acids long. This CDR3 reads CASSPDGTGANVLTF. CDR3 in DNA: TGTGCCAGTAGCCCGGACGGGACTGGGGCCAACGTCCTGACTTTC.

This clone occurred a few times. The gene calls are TRBV7-8 and TRBJ2-5; D is unresolved. Between the trimmed V and J ends, which lost 2 bases and 5 bases, there was a span of 9 bases. The germline gives CDR1 SGHVS, CDR2 FQNEAQ. This CDR3 region has 13 residues. The CDR3 coding sequence is TGTGCCAGCAGCTTACGAGCATTGGAGACCCAGTACTTC. Translation: CASSLRALETQYF.

This clone appeared once. The V call is TRBV5-6, the J call TRBJ1-2; TRBD1 matches at 10 bases. The V gene end was trimmed by 1 base and the J gene end by 7 bases; junction bases not matched to a gene: 7. The germline CDR1 and CDR2 sequences are SGHDT and YYEEEE. The length of the CDR3 is 15 residues. The CDR3 bases are TGTGCCAGCAGCTTGCCGGACAGGGGGTTAGGTGGCTACACCTTC. Translation: CASSLPDRGLGGYTF.

V gene TRBV7-9 combines with J gene TRBJ2-3, with 7 nucleotides matching TRBD1. Looked up from germline, CDR1 is SEHNR and CDR2 is FQNEAQ (reference sequence). The CDR3 extends over 15 amino acids. V shed 1 base, J shed 7 bases, and the junction held 8 bases outside the gene matches. CDR3 amino acids: CASSLGDSPANTQYF. In nucleotides, the CDR3 is TGTGCCAGCAGCTTAGGGGACAGTCCTGCGAATACGCAGTATTTT.

This chain links TRBV7-6 with TRBJ2-5, with 9 bases aligning to TRBD1. Germline assignment: CDR1 SGHVS and CDR2 FNYEAQ. The trim removed 5 bases at V and 1 base at J, leaving 11 bases unmatched. This CDR3 spans 17 amino acids. The CDR3 sequence is CASSAYRDREFQETQYF. CDR3 coding DNA: TGTGCCAGCAGCGCTTACCGGGACAGGGAATTCCAAGAGACCCAGTACTTC.

The chain has TRBV29-1 and TRBJ2-7; 8 positions agree with TRBD1. The trim removed 3 bases at V and 2 bases at J, leaving 6 bases unmatched. Germline CDR1 is SQVTM and CDR2 is ANQGSEA. This CDR3 has 14 amino acids. CDR3 coding DNA: TGCAGCGTTGAGGAGGGACAGGCAACCTACGAGCAGTACTTC. This gives the protein CSVEEGQATYEQYF.

V is TRBV27 and J is TRBJ2-7; no clear D gene. This CDR3 has 14 amino acids. V was shortened by 0 bases and J by 2 bases, with 8 bases between the two germline ends. CDR1 and CDR2 from the germline V gene are MNHEY and SMNVEV (reference sequence). CDR3 protein: CASSLSRNTYEQYF. The CDR3 region has the DNA TGTGCCAGCAGTTTATCGCGAAATACCTACGAGCAGTACTTC.

The chain links TRBV30 to TRBJ2-1; 10 nucleotides match TRBD2. Trimming at V came to 8 bases and at J to 6 bases, leaving 16 bases not matched to a gene. This CDR3 has 16 amino acids. CDR1 and CDR2 from the germline V gene are GTSNPN and SVGIG (reference sequence). Here the CDR3 DNA reads TGTGCCGGGACTTCATTCGTTCTAGCGGGAGTCAATGAGCAGTTCTTC. Translation: CAGTSFVLAGVNEQFF.

This clone was seen a few times. This chain joins TRBV28 and TRBJ1-2; no reliable D call. CDR3 length equals 11 residues. Germline V CDR1 and CDR2: MDHEN, SYDVKM. V lost 8 bases and J lost 5, with 9 bases in between. CDR3 nucleotide sequence: TGTGCCAGCGGTGAGGCGTATGGCTACACCTTC. Translated: CASGEAYGYTF.

The rearrangement links TRBV10-3 to TRBJ2-2; D gene unclear. This CDR3 is 15 amino acids long. Germline CDR1 reads ENHRY; CDR2 reads SYGVKD. The germline V and J ends were trimmed by 4 bases and 2 bases, with 11 bases remaining between them. The DNA for the CDR3 is TGTGCCATCAGTGTAGAGACTCCAAACACCGGGGAGCTGTTTTTT. It encodes CAISVETPNTGELFF.

Comment on this clone: Other DNA sequences of this sample code for an identical CDR3. The V call is TRBV5-6, the J call TRBJ2-7, with 9 bases that match TRBD1. The germline V gene has CDR1 SGHDT and CDR2 YYEEEE. With 3 bases clipped from V and 4 bases from J, the junction kept 5 bases outside the gene matches. CDR3 length: 14 residues. CDR3 coding DNA: TGTGCCAGCAGCTGGGGACAGGGAAGATACGAGCAGTACTTC. This sequence encodes CASSWGQGRYEQYF. The full variable domain, in which reference TRBV5-6 and TRBJ2-7 provide the parts outside the CDR3, is DAGVTQSPTHLIKTRGQQVTLRCSPKSGHDTVSWYQQALGQGPQFIFQYYEEEERQRGNFPDRFSGHQFPNYSSELNVNALLLGDSALYLCASSWGQGRYEQYFGPGTRLTVT.

The chain combines TRBV6-5 with TRBJ1-2; 7 positions match TRBD1. Germline CDR1 MNHEY, CDR2 SVGAGI. J lost 5 bases, V lost 7 bases, and 7 bases had no gene match. This CDR3 spans 13 amino acids. The CDR3 DNA sequence: TGTGCCAGCACCTCGACAGGGATATATGGCTACACCTTC. Translated, it gives CASTSTGIYGYTF.

V is TRBV2 and J is TRBJ1-5; 7 bases fit TRBD1. V shed 7 bases and J 5 bases; nucleotides not matched to a gene: 8. The length of the CDR3 is 14 residues. Germline-derived CDR1 and CDR2 are SNHLY and FYNNEI. In DNA, the CDR3 is TGTGCCAGCAATCCAGGGGGATCGGATCAGCCCCAGCATTTT. Translation: CASNPGGSDQPQHF.

This clone was found a few times. The gene calls are TRBV30 and TRBJ1-1; 8 positions agree with TRBD1. The junction had 5 bases not matched to a gene; V was cut back by 2 bases and J by 3 bases. Germline V gene lookup returns CDR1 GTSNPN and CDR2 SVGIG (reference sequence). The CDR3 contains 14 residues. The CDR3 loop is CAWSSGGAYTEAFF. In DNA, the CDR3 is TGTGCCTGGAGTTCAGGGGGCGCGTACACTGAAGCTTTCTTT.

V gene TRBV9 combines with J gene TRBJ1-5; 7 nucleotides align to TRBD1. The germline gives CDR1 SGDLS, CDR2 YYNGEE. V lost 0 bases, J lost 8 bases, and 8 bases stayed unmatched. This CDR3 region has 15 residues. CDR3 DNA sequence: TGTGCCAGCAGCGTAGCTGGGACAGTATGGGAGCCCCAGCATTTT. Translation gives CASSVAGTVWEPQHF.

This clone was seen a single time. This chain connects TRBV19 to TRBJ2-1; 7 bases line up with TRBD2. V lost 9 bases to trimming and J lost 2 bases; unmatched junction nucleotides: 16. Germline V gene sequence: CDR1 LNHDA, CDR2 SQIVND (reference sequence). The CDR3 loop spans 17 amino acids. CDR3 coding DNA: TGTGCCAGCCCTCCGGATTACGCGGGGGATACCTACAATGAGCAGTTCTTC. Translated: CASPPDYAGDTYNEQFF.

The chain carries TRBV11-3 and TRBJ2-7; 7 positions agree with TRBD1. There are 14 residues in the CDR3. V was pared by 5 bases and J by 2 bases, with 6 bases of the junction left unmatched. From germline, CDR1 is SGHNT and CDR2 YENEEA. The CDR3 is CASSLRDSPYEQYF. CDR3 DNA: TGTGCCAGCAGCCTCCGGGACAGTCCCTACGAGCAGTACTTC.

This chain uses TRBV27 with TRBJ1-2; D may be TRBD1 (6 bases). The germline CDR1 and CDR2 sequences are MNHEY and SMNVEV (reference sequence). CDR3 length: 17 amino acids. The V end lost 2 bases, the J end lost 1 base, and 17 bases lay between the germline ends. The CDR3 sequence is CASSLVGARPNNYGYTF. As DNA, the CDR3 is TGTGCCAGCAGTTTAGTGGGGGCGAGACCTAATAACTATGGCTACACCTTC.

This chain joins TRBV10-3 and TRBJ1-1; 7 nucleotides line up with TRBD1. The germline V gene encodes CDR1 ENHRY and CDR2 SYGVKD. J gave up 5 bases and V 6 bases, and 6 bases lay outside the gene matches. The CDR3 runs to 13 residues. CDR3 in amino acids: CAISDLTGTEAFF. CDR3 bases: TGTGCCATCAGCGACTTGACAGGGACTGAAGCTTTCTTT.

The rearrangement joins TRBV30 to TRBJ1-4; 7 bases fit TRBD1. The CDR3 covers 13 residues. Germline assignment: CDR1 GTSNPN and CDR2 SVGIG (reference sequence). The J segment lost 7 bases and the V segment lost 5 bases, leaving 7 bases of the junction unmatched. The DNA of the CDR3 is TGTGCCTGGGGGGAGAAGGGGGCTGAAAAACTGTTTTTT. It encodes CAWGEKGAEKLFF.

Only one count was recorded for this clone. V is TRBV6-6 and J is TRBJ1-2, with 11 bases matching TRBD1. With V trimmed by 5 bases and J by 4 bases, 9 bases remained unmatched. Germline V gene lookup returns CDR1 MNHNY and CDR2 SVGAGI (reference sequence). The CDR3 consists of 16 residues. The CDR3 nucleotides are TGTGCCAGCAGTCAATCCGGGACAGGGGGTGCCTATGGCTACACCTTC. Protein product: CASSQSGTGGAYGYTF.

The rearrangement joins TRBV2 to TRBJ2-5; 9 positions agree with TRBD2. Germline lookup yields CDR1 SNHLY and CDR2 FYNNEI. The CDR3 spans 15 residues. The trim removed 1 base at V and 5 bases at J, leaving 5 bases unmatched. The CDR3 sequence: CASSEEAGGLETQYF. The CDR3 region has the DNA TGTGCCAGCAGTGAAGAAGCGGGAGGCTTGGAGACCCAGTACTTC.

The CDR3 coding sequence is TGCGCCAGCAGCCAAGTTCCGTTGGGTGCGGGACAGGTGGTTGCAACTAATGAAAAACTGTTTTTT. It translates to CASSQVPLGAGQVVATNEKLFF. The V and J genes are TRBV4-3 and TRBJ1-4; 8 nucleotides agree with TRBD1. The V and J ends lost 1 base and 0 bases, in that order; junction bases with no gene match: 19. The V gene's germline CDR1 is LGHNA and CDR2 YSLEER. CDR3 size: 22 residues.

The chain joins TRBV10-3 to TRBJ2-5, with 7 bases lining up with TRBD1. Trimming removed 0 bases from V and 1 base from J; junction bases left unmatched: 5. CDR3 length equals 16 residues. The V gene's germline CDR1 is ENHRY and CDR2 SYGVKD. CDR3 sequence (DNA): TGTGCCATCAGTGAGTCCTTGGGACAGCCCCAAGAGACCCAGTACTTC. Residues: CAISESLGQPQETQYF.

This clone was found once. The chain recombines TRBV5-4 with TRBJ1-3; D is unresolved. Germline CDR1 and CDR2: SGHNT and YYREEE (reference sequence). The V end was cut by 2 bases, the J end by 3 bases, with 3 bases between. This CDR3 is built from 12 residues. The CDR3: CASSFGGNTIYF. For the CDR3, the DNA is TGTGCCAGCAGCTTCGGTGGAAACACCATATATTTT.

The chain uses TRBV2 and TRBJ1-5, with D perhaps matching TRBD1 (5 bases). This CDR3 is built from 14 residues. V lost 3 bases and J 0 bases, leaving 6 bases between the germline ends. CDR1 is SNHLY, CDR2 FYNNEI, per germline. The CDR3 DNA reads as TGTGCCAGCAGTGACAGGGCTAGCAATCAGCCCCAGCATTTT. The encoded protein is CASSDRASNQPQHF.

The J gene is TRBJ2-6, the V gene TRBV6-5, with a tentative D call TRBD1 (5 bases). Trimming stripped 2 bases from V and 4 bases from J, with 12 bases between. The CDR3 is 16 amino acids. Germline CDR1 and CDR2: MNHEY and SVGAGI. For the CDR3, the DNA is TGTGCCAGCAGTTACATCGCAGGGCAAGGGGCCAACGTCCTGACTTTC. It specifies CASSYIAGQGANVLTF.

The chain employs TRBV7-6 and TRBJ1-5, with D maybe TRBD1 (5 bases). Germline V gives CDR1 SGHVS, CDR2 FNYEAQ. The CDR3 loop spans 13 amino acids. V lost 3 bases to trimming and J lost 5 bases, with 8 bases between them. As DNA, the CDR3 is TGTGCCAGCAGCTTTCGGGGGGATCAGCCCCAGCATTTT. Translating gives CASSFRGDQPQHF.

The genes are TRBV28 and TRBJ1-2; TRBD1 matches 7 bases. The germline CDR1 and CDR2 sequences are MDHEN and SYDVKM. This CDR3 region has 13 residues. V was clipped by 5 bases and J by 8 bases; unmatched bases: 8. CDR3: CASSTSGGVGYTF. DNA for the CDR3: TGTGCCAGCAGTACGTCAGGGGGAGTGGGCTACACCTTC.